This T cell receptor (beta chain) was retrieved from a study of identical twins. Study-level points and caveats: Cross-sectional statistical analysis, not tracking of the same donors, underpinned the conclusions. Models, which agreed with sharing between unrelated individuals, nonetheless underestimated the out-of-frame TCR alpha sharing seen in monozygotic twins. Within twin pairs, the out-of-frame alpha sequences they shared showed excess low generation probability.

In TCRdb, the 5' RACE reads were re-called with MiXCR into one record per CDR3 protein. Of around 1.7 million distinct CDR3 sequences in the sample, more than 30% were seen once. This clonotype was seen only a few times. Its antigen is not known. The CDR3 extends over 14 amino acids. Trimming removed 0 bases from V and 7 bases from J, with 10 bases in between. Germline assignment: CDR1 SGHRS and CDR2 YFSETQ. Sequencing was performed on cord blood. J is TRBJ1-4 and V is TRBV5-1; D is uncertain. The origin of this receptor is a newborn girl in good health. CDR3 DNA: TGCGCCAGCAGCTTGGCCGGAAGACGTGAAAAACTGTTTTTT. Its protein product is CASSLAGRREKLFF.